The 30 T cell receptor beta chains below come from one sample, sequenced in a study of shared clonotypes between healthy human individuals. CD8 cells classed as naive were CD45RO-negative and positively selected for CCR7, excluding terminally differentiated effector memory CD45RA+ cells. Using immunoSEQ multiplex PCR, the repertoire was profiled, and TCRdb retains in-frame clones only, with some absent. In the table there are 1.5 million to 2.5 million clones, about 95% of which are singletons. Sample: naive CD8+ T cells sorted from blood. These receptors were obtained from a man in his late teens or twenties in good health.

V gene TRBV11-2 combines with J gene TRBJ2-7; the D gene is possibly TRBD1 (6 bases). The CDR3 has 16 residues. The V gene lost 5 bases and the J gene lost 0 bases, with 17 bases spanning the gap. From germline, CDR1 is SGHAT and CDR2 FQNNGV. The CDR3 coding sequence is TGTGCCAGCAGCCCCGGGTCGTGGGACACCTCCTACGAGCAGTACTTC. As protein: CASSPGSWDTSYEQYF.

The chain couples TRBV9 to TRBJ2-5, with TRBD1 as a possible D gene (5 bases). Germline V CDR1 and CDR2: SGDLS, YYNGEE. The CDR3 is made up of 14 amino acids. The V gene lost 3 bases and the J gene lost 4 bases, with 13 bases spanning the gap. CDR3 nucleotides: TGTGCCAGCAGCGGTCACCGTCAGGGAGAGACCCAGTACTTC. Translated, it gives CASSGHRQGETQYF.

The V and J genes are TRBV27 and TRBJ1-4; the match to TRBD1 covers 7 bases. Germline V CDR1 and CDR2: MNHEY, SMNVEV (reference sequence). The CDR3 contains 15 residues. The trim removed 3 bases at V and 9 bases at J, leaving 10 bases unmatched. The CDR3 region is CASSLGTAPRKKLFF. Here the CDR3 DNA reads TGTGCCAGCAGTTTGGGGACAGCCCCACGGAAAAAACTGTTTTTT.

This chain joins TRBV27 and TRBJ2-3; 9 bases agree with TRBD2. Looked up from germline, CDR1 is MNHEY and CDR2 is SMNVEV (reference sequence). The V and J ends lost 2 bases and 4 bases, in that order; junction bases with no gene match: 7. The CDR3 has 16 amino acids. CDR3: CASSLIGGGGADTQYF. CDR3 DNA sequence: TGTGCCAGCAGTTTAATTGGCGGGGGGGGCGCAGATACGCAGTATTTT.

The chain couples TRBV7-9 to TRBJ1-4; D not certain. Between the trimmed V and J ends, which lost 6 bases and 4 bases, there was a span of 18 bases. The CDR3 extends over 16 amino acids. The germline V gene encodes CDR1 SEHNR and CDR2 FQNEAQ (reference sequence). The DNA of the CDR3 is TGTGCCAGCAGTCCCCCCCAGTGGGGAGGTAATGAAAAACTGTTTTTT. It translates to CASSPPQWGGNEKLFF. Full variable domain (outside the CDR3, taken from reference TRBV7-9 and TRBJ1-4): DTGVSQNPRHKITKRGQNVTFRCDPISEHNRLYWYRQTLGQGPEFLTYFQNEAQLEKSRLLSDRFSAERPKGSFSTLEIQRTEQGDSAMYLCASSPPQWGGNEKLFFGSGTQLSVL.

In its sample, this clone was seen a few times. Other DNA sequences in this specimen translate into the identical CDR3. This chain uses TRBV30 with TRBJ2-2; D ambiguous. The V end lost 0 bases, the J end lost 0 bases, and 5 bases lay between the germline ends. CDR3 length equals 14 residues. From germline, CDR1 is GTSNPN and CDR2 SVGIG (reference sequence). CDR3 nucleotide sequence: TGTGCCTGGAGTGTTACTTCGAACACCGGGGAGCTGTTTTTT. As protein: CAWSVTSNTGELFF.

The chain recombines TRBV7-9 with TRBJ2-3, with 9 bases that match TRBD2. Germline V gene data show CDR1 as SEHNR and CDR2 as FQNEAQ (reference sequence). With V trimmed by 5 bases and J by 14 bases, 14 bases remained unmatched. The CDR3 is 14 residues long. The CDR3 sequence is CASSPGTSLALAYF. CDR3 DNA: TGTGCCAGCAGCCCTGGGACTAGCCTAGCCCTGGCGTATTTT.

The chain has TRBV30 and TRBJ2-3; TRBD2 aligns across 11 bases. Trimming cost V 2 bases and J 4 bases; bases outside gene matches: 8. CDR3 length: 16 amino acids. Germline lookup yields CDR1 GTSNPN and CDR2 SVGIG (reference sequence). CDR3: CAWSPASGGLSDTQYF. The CDR3 nucleotides are TGTGCCTGGAGTCCCGCTAGCGGGGGGTTGTCAGATACGCAGTATTTT.

This chain connects TRBV10-2 to TRBJ1-3; D is unclear. Trimming stripped 3 bases from V and 0 bases from J, with 9 bases between. Germline values: CDR1 WSHSY, CDR2 SAAADI. The CDR3 extends over 15 amino acids. The CDR3 spells CASSDATGSGNTIYF. CDR3 bases: TGCGCCAGCAGTGACGCGACGGGCTCTGGAAACACCATATATTTT.

V usage is TRBV13 and J usage is TRBJ2-3; TRBD2 is a possible D gene (5 bases). Germline V gene data show CDR1 as PRHDT and CDR2 as FYEKMQ (reference sequence). Trimming removed 5 bases at V and 12 bases at J, with 18 bases between. The CDR3 has 13 amino acids. CDR3 DNA sequence: TGTGCCAGCAGCCTCGGGATTGAGACGGTCCAGTATTTT. This translates into CASSLGIETVQYF.

The CDR3 reads CASSLEPGLRETQYF. The CDR3 coding sequence is TGTGCCAGCAGCTTAGAACCGGGACTTAGAGAGACCCAGTACTTC. The chain uses TRBV7-8 and TRBJ2-5; a possible D gene is TRBD2 (6 bases). V dropped 1 base and J dropped 4 bases, with 13 bases sitting between them. The length of the CDR3 is 15 residues. The germline CDR1 and CDR2 sequences are SGHVS and FQNEAQ.

The chain carries TRBV13 and TRBJ2-7, with TRBD1 identical over 11 bases. J lost 3 bases, V lost 2 bases, and 3 bases had no gene match. Germline loops: CDR1 PRHDT, CDR2 FYEKMQ (reference sequence). The CDR3 runs 15 residues. CDR3 coding DNA: TGTGCCAGCAGCTTATACGGGACAGGGGGCTACGAGCAGTACTTC. It encodes CASSLYGTGGYEQYF.

The rearrangement links TRBV7-9 to TRBJ2-1; D call uncertain. The germline V gene encodes CDR1 SEHNR and CDR2 FQNEAQ (reference sequence). The CDR3 contains 13 residues. Trimming cost V 2 bases and J 10 bases, with 12 bases left between them. CDR3 protein: CASSLSSREEQFF. For the CDR3, the DNA is TGTGCCAGCAGCTTAAGTTCAAGAGAAGAGCAGTTCTTC.

CDR3 nucleotide sequence: TGTGCCAGCAGCTTAACCCTTTTTGGAAATATTTTCGGCGGGGAGCTGTTTTTT. This sequence encodes CASSLTLFGNIFGGELFF. The chain has TRBV7-3 and TRBJ2-2, with D unresolved. Trimming left V 0 bases short and J 7 bases short, with 21 bases between. Germline-derived CDR1 and CDR2 are SGHTA and FQGTGA. This CDR3 has 18 amino acids.

V usage is TRBV9 and J usage is TRBJ2-2; weak D call: TRBD2 (7 bases). The CDR3 has 17 residues. Germline-derived CDR1 and CDR2 are SGDLS and YYNGEE. Trimming removed 0 bases from V and 2 bases from J, with 14 bases in between. The CDR3 protein is CASSVATGGQNTGELFF. As DNA, the CDR3 is TGTGCCAGCAGCGTAGCCACGGGGGGACAAAACACCGGGGAGCTGTTTTTT.

V gene TRBV29-1 combines with J gene TRBJ1-2; a weak D match, TRBD1 (5 bases). The CDR3 sequence is 16 residues long. The germline CDR1 and CDR2 sequences are SQVTM and ANQGSEA. V lost 0 bases and J 6 bases, leaving 20 bases between the germline ends. CDR3 bases: TGCAGCGTTGAAGATAGGGGCGCGATCGGAGAAAATGGCTACACCTTC. Its protein is CSVEDRGAIGENGYTF.

V and J are TRBV2 and TRBJ1-6, with a tentative D call TRBD1 (5 bases). The CDR3 loop spans 18 amino acids. Deletions cut 4 bases from V and 0 bases from J, with 16 bases between. The germline V gene encodes CDR1 SNHLY and CDR2 FYNNEI. The chain's CDR3 is CASSGGVLTDSYNSPLHF. The CDR3, as DNA: TGTGCCAGCAGTGGGGGGGTCCTTACCGACTCCTATAATTCACCCCTCCACTTT.

V gene TRBV6-1 combines with J gene TRBJ1-5, with unresolved D. This CDR3 spans 12 amino acids. V lost 1 base and J 6 bases, leaving 4 bases between the germline ends. Germline CDR1 reads MNHNS; CDR2 reads SASEGT. The DNA of the CDR3 is TGTGCCAGCAGTGAAGGGAGTCAGCCCCAGCATTTT. Translation gives CASSEGSQPQHF.

This chain links TRBV7-8 with TRBJ1-1; weak D call: TRBD1 (6 bases). The ends were cut back, 2 bases at V and 8 bases at J, with 9 bases in the middle. Per the germline V gene, CDR1 is SGHVS and CDR2 is FQNEAQ. The CDR3 consists of 12 residues. The CDR3 here is CASSLPQGEAFF. CDR3 nucleotide sequence: TGTGCCAGCAGCTTACCTCAGGGGGAAGCTTTCTTT. Using reference TRBV7-8 and TRBJ1-1 for the parts outside the CDR3, the full variable domain is GAGVSQSPRYKVAKRGQDVALRCDPISGHVSLFWYQQALGQGPEFLTYFQNEAQLDKSGLPSDRFFAERPEGSVSTLKIQRTQQEDSAVYLCASSLPQGEAFFGQGTRLTVV.

V and J are TRBV2 and TRBJ2-3, with D tentatively TRBD2 (5 bases). This CDR3 is 16 amino acids long. V lost 4 bases and J 0 bases, leaving 14 bases between the germline ends. Germline CDR1 is SNHLY and CDR2 is FYNNEI. This chain's CDR3 is CASSVRILASTDTQYF. As DNA, the CDR3 is TGTGCCAGCAGTGTCCGTATCCTAGCTAGCACAGATACGCAGTATTTT.

The rearrangement uses TRBV5-5 and TRBJ1-5, with 9 bases lining up with TRBD1. The junction had 1 base not matched to a gene; V was cut back by 1 base and J by 5 bases. The CDR3 has 14 amino acids. The germline CDR1 and CDR2 sequences are SGHKS and YYEKEE (reference sequence). The CDR3 DNA reads as TGTGCCAGCAGCTTGACAGGGGGCGATCAGCCCCAGCATTTT. It specifies CASSLTGGDQPQHF. Looking up the rest from reference TRBV5-5 and TRBJ1-5 gives the full variable domain: DAGVTQSPTHLIKTRGQQVTLRCSPISGHKSVSWYQQVLGQGPQFIFQYYEKEERGRGNFPDRFSARQFPNYSSELNVNALLLGDSALYLCASSLTGGDQPQHFGDGTRLSIL.

This clone appeared once. The chain couples TRBV6-6 to TRBJ1-1; D perhaps matches TRBD1 (6 bases). CDR3 size: 15 residues. The germline CDR1 and CDR2 sequences are MNHNY and SVGAGI (reference sequence). Trimming took off 6 bases at V and 1 base at J, with 15 bases between the two ends. The CDR3 coding sequence is TGTGCCAGCAGGGATACAAGGGGGTGGAACACTGAAGCTTTCTTT. Translated: CASRDTRGWNTEAFF.

The chain couples TRBV5-6 to TRBJ1-1; D gene unclear. V shed 4 bases and J shed 11 bases, with 18 bases lying between them. The CDR3 has 13 residues. The germline gives CDR1 SGHDT, CDR2 YYEEEE. The CDR3 sequence: CASSPPDAWLAFF. In DNA form, the CDR3 reads TGTGCCAGCAGCCCGCCGGATGCGTGGCTGGCTTTCTTT.

This chain uses TRBV2 with TRBJ1-5; D is uncertain. Trimming took off 0 bases at V and 3 bases at J, with 15 bases between the two ends. The CDR3 spans 17 residues. Germline assignment: CDR1 SNHLY and CDR2 FYNNEI. CDR3 sequence: CASSEALRALNNQPQHF. CDR3 coding DNA: TGTGCCAGCAGTGAAGCGCTGAGGGCCCTAAACAATCAGCCCCAGCATTTT.

This chain links TRBV29-1 with TRBJ2-1, with 7 nucleotides matching TRBD2. The germline gives CDR1 SQVTM, CDR2 ANQGSEA. The trim removed 2 bases at V and 7 bases at J, leaving 11 bases unmatched. CDR3 length equals 15 residues. CDR3 sequence (DNA): TGCAGCGTTGAAAGGAGCGGGGAGGGATCGAATGAGCAGTTCTTC. This encodes CSVERSGEGSNEQFF.

The chain is built from TRBV19 and TRBJ1-2, with D tentatively TRBD1 (6 bases). Germline-derived CDR1 and CDR2 are LNHDA and SQIVND (reference sequence). V was shortened by 4 bases and J by 0 bases, with 6 bases between the two germline ends. The CDR3 loop spans 13 amino acids. As DNA, the CDR3 is TGTGCCAGTAGTACAGGGGCTAACTATGGCTACACCTTC. It specifies CASSTGANYGYTF.

This chain uses TRBV13 with TRBJ1-4, with D unresolved. The CDR3 sequence is 14 residues long. Trimming took off 5 bases at V and 4 bases at J, with 11 bases between the two ends. Germline V gene data show CDR1 as PRHDT and CDR2 as FYEKMQ (reference sequence). CDR3 amino acids: CASSQTDGNEKLFF. CDR3 DNA sequence: TGTGCCAGCAGCCAAACAGACGGTAATGAAAAACTGTTTTTT.

The V call is TRBV7-8, the J call TRBJ2-5, with TRBD2 matching over 11 bases. V was pared by 7 bases and J by 0 bases, with 10 bases of the junction left unmatched. The CDR3 extends over 17 amino acids. Germline V gene data show CDR1 as SGHVS and CDR2 as FQNEAQ. CDR3 coding DNA: TGTGCCAGCAACCCGACCCTAGCGGGGGGCAACCAAGAGACCCAGTACTTC. Its protein product is CASNPTLAGGNQETQYF.

The rearrangement joins TRBV2 to TRBJ1-1, with D perhaps TRBD1 (5 bases). The CDR3 is 14 amino acids. Germline CDR1 SNHLY, CDR2 FYNNEI. V was cut by 6 bases and J by 3 bases, with 14 bases left in between. CDR3 sequence: CASRHSWGYTEAFF. In DNA form, the CDR3 reads TGTGCCAGCAGGCACTCGTGGGGGTACACTGAAGCTTTCTTT.

The J gene is TRBJ2-5, the V gene TRBV20-1, with 8 bases aligning to TRBD1. The CDR3 runs to 11 residues. V lost 4 bases, J lost 7 bases, and 2 bases stayed unmatched. The V gene's germline CDR1 is DFQATT and CDR2 SNEGSKA (reference sequence). The CDR3 nucleotides are TGCAGTGCTAAACAGGGGGTGACCCAGTACTTC. The encoded protein is CSAKQGVTQYF.